What follows are 11 T cell receptor beta chains derived from one specimen sequenced in a study of T cell repertoires in cytomegalovirus infection. TCRdb reprocessed the reads with MiXCR, giving one entry per CDR3 protein. The table shows some 700,000 distinct CDR3 sequences, with approximately 40% occurring only once. The sample taken for sequencing was PBMCs. These receptors all stem from a human donor in good health (CMV status not recorded). Some clones in this sample may be carry-over from other donors' samples.

The table lists this clonotype with a few counts. The chain is built from TRBV7-9 and TRBJ1-1, with 8 bases that match TRBD1. The CDR3 is 14 amino acids. Germline V lookup: CDR1 SEHNR, CDR2 FQNEAQ (reference sequence). V was clipped by 6 bases and J by 6 bases; unmatched bases: 9. The CDR3 protein is CASSYMTGDAEAFF. CDR3 in DNA: TGTGCCAGCAGTTATATGACAGGGGACGCTGAAGCTTTCTTT.

In nucleotides, the CDR3 is TGTGCCAGCAGCCCCAGGGATACGCATTCACCCCTCCACTTT. Protein sequence: CASSPRDTHSPLHF. V and J are TRBV27 and TRBJ1-6, with D possibly TRBD1 on 5 matching bases. V lost 6 bases, J lost 8 bases, and 14 bases lay in between. The CDR3 totals 14 residues. Germline V CDR1 and CDR2: MNHEY, SMNVEV (reference sequence).

This clonotype was seen at least ten times. This sequence joins TRBV7-8 and TRBJ1-1; the D is unclear. Germline loops: CDR1 SGHVS, CDR2 FQNEAQ. V was pared by 5 bases and J by 4 bases, with 14 bases between. This CDR3 is 14 amino acids long. DNA for the CDR3: TGTGCCAGCAGCCGAGGGAGGTCGGGCACTGAAGCTTTCTTT. Its translation: CASSRGRSGTEAFF.

The genes are TRBV20-1 and TRBJ2-1, with 10 bases matching TRBD2. J lost 3 bases, V lost 3 bases, and 14 bases had no gene match. Per germline, CDR1 DFQATT and CDR2 SNEGSKA (reference sequence). The CDR3 is 18 residues long. CDR3 DNA sequence: TGCAGTGCTAGTCGGGGACTAGCGACAGACCTCCTCTACAATGAGCAGTTCTTC. This gives the protein CSASRGLATDLLYNEQFF.

This clonotype was picked up a small number of times. The chain links TRBV2 to TRBJ1-4, with D uncertain. CDR1 and CDR2 (germline): SNHLY, FYNNEI. The CDR3 has 14 residues. V lost 6 bases and J lost 6, with 14 bases in between. The CDR3 coding sequence is TGTGCCAGCAGCCCGGTTCCGACCTATGAAAAACTGTTTTTT. Translation: CASSPVPTYEKLFF.

Remarks on this clonotype: A much larger clone is a single base away; this may be a read error. The final CDR3 position lacks the conserved phenylalanine or tryptophan, pointing to a likely read error. The chain is built from TRBV7-8 and TRBJ1-6; D not certain. The CDR3 has 15 residues. Trimming took off 4 bases at V and 3 bases at J, with 10 bases between the two ends. From germline, CDR1 is SGHVS and CDR2 FQNEAQ. The CDR3 is CASSSSDLYNSPLHS. DNA for the CDR3: TGTGCCAGCAGCTCAAGTGATCTCTATAATTCACCCCTCCACTCT.

This chain joins TRBV7-2 and TRBJ2-5; 8 nucleotides line up with TRBD2. With V trimmed by 1 base and J by 1 base, 14 bases remained unmatched. Germline CDR1 is SGHTA and CDR2 is FQGNSA. The CDR3 spans 19 residues. CDR3 nucleotide sequence: TGTGCCAGCAGCTTAGAGTTCGGACAGACTAGCGCCCTCCAAGAGACCCAGTACTTC. Protein sequence: CASSLEFGQTSALQETQYF.

This clonotype was detected ten times or more. CDR3 nucleotide sequence: TGCGCCAGCAGTCTACGGACAGCAACTAATGAAAAACTGTTTTTT. The encoded protein is CASSLRTATNEKLFF. The chain uses TRBV23-1 and TRBJ1-4; tentative D call: TRBD1 (6 bases). TRBV23-1 is an ORF, with its function uncertain. The CDR3 extends over 15 amino acids. Deletions cut 4 bases from V and 0 bases from J, with 9 bases between.

This clonotype was seen a handful of times. The genes are TRBV6-1 and TRBJ1-2; D gene unclear. Deletions cut 6 bases from V and 1 base from J, with 12 bases between. CDR1 and CDR2 from the germline V gene are MNHNS and SASEGT. The CDR3 runs 14 residues. CDR3 DNA sequence: TGTGCCAGCAGCCCGACCCAAAATAACTATGGCTACACCTTC. Protein product: CASSPTQNNYGYTF.

This clonotype was observed at least ten times. The chain joins TRBV6-1 to TRBJ2-7; D may correspond to TRBD1 or TRBD2 (5 bases each). This CDR3 spans 13 amino acids. Germline CDR1 is MNHNS and CDR2 is SASEGT. V gave up 8 bases and J gave up 5 bases, with 16 bases separating them. The CDR3 DNA follows: TGTGCCAGCCAGGGACCCGTTAGAGACGAGCAGTACTTC. Encoded protein: CASQGPVRDEQYF.

This chain joins TRBV7-2 and TRBJ2-7, with D maybe TRBD1 (5 bases). Germline loops: CDR1 SGHTA, CDR2 FQGNSA. V gave up 2 bases and J gave up 10 bases, with 18 bases separating them. The CDR3 spans 14 residues. CDR3 protein: CASSLSPAGCDQYF. In DNA, the CDR3 is TGTGCCAGCAGCTTAAGCCCGGCAGGGTGCGATCAGTACTTC.